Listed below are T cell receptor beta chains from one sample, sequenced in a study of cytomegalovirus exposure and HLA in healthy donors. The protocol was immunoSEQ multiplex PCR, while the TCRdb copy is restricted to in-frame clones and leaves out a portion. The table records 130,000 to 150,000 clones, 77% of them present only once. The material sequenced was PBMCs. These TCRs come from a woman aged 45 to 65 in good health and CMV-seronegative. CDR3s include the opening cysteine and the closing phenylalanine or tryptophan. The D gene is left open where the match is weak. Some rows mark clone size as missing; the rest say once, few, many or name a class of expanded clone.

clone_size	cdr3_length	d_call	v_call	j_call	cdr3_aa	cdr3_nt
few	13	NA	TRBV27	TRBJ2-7	CASSWRHTYEQYF	TGTGCCAGCAGTTGGCGACATACCTACGAGCAGTACTTC
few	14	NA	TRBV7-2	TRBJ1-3	CASSLPGFVNTIYF	TGTGCCAGCAGCTTACCAGGGTTCGTAAACACCATATATTTT
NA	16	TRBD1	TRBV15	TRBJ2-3	CATSREVQGAANTQYF	TGTGCCACCAGCAGAGAGGTCCAGGGGGCGGCGAATACGCAGTATTTT
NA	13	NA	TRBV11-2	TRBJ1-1	CASSSQGNTEAFF	TGTGCCAGCAGCTCGCAGGGGAACACTGAAGCTTTCTTT
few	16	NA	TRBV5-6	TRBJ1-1	CASTVLGAGAFTEAFF	TGTGCCAGCACAGTGTTAGGGGCAGGGGCATTTACTGAAGCTTTCTTT
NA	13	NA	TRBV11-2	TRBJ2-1	CASSDGGYNEQFF	TGTGCCAGCAGCGACGGAGGCTACAATGAGCAGTTCTTC
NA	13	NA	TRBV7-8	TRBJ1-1	CASSFGEFYEAFF	TGTGCCAGCAGCTTCGGGGAGTTCTATGAAGCTTTCTTT
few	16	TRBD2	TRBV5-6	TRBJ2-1	CASSLLGGGEANEQFF	TGTGCCAGCAGCTTGCTGGGCGGGGGGGAGGCCAATGAGCAGTTCTTC
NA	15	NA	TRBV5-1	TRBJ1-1	CASSLEAGRSAEAFF	TGCGCCAGCAGCTTGGAGGCGGGACGGAGCGCTGAAGCTTTCTTT
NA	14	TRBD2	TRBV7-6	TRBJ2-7	CASSQAGGAYEQYF	TGTGCCAGCAGTCAGGCGGGGGGAGCCTACGAGCAGTACTTC
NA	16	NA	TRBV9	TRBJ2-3	CASSARGQLDTDTQYF	TGTGCCAGCAGCGCCCGCGGACAGTTGGACACAGATACGCAGTATTTT
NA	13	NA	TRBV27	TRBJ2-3	CASSLSRADTQYF	TGTGCCAGCAGTTTATCGAGGGCAGATACGCAGTATTTT
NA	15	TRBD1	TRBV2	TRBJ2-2	CASGPGQEATGELFF	TGTGCCAGCGGACCGGGACAGGAAGCCACCGGGGAGCTGTTTTTT
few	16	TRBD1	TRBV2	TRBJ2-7	CASTPMVWTGAYEQYF	TGTGCCAGCACCCCGATGGTGTGGACAGGGGCCTACGAGCAGTACTTC
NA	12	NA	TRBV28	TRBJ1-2	CASSLTRYGYTF	TGTGCCAGCAGTTTAACGAGATATGGCTACACCTTC
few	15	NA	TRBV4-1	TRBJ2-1	CASSQDQGSYNEQFF	TGCGCCAGCAGCCAAGACCAGGGCTCCTACAATGAGCAGTTCTTC
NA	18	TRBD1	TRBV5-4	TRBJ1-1	CASSSPTLQGALNTEAFF	TGTGCCAGCAGCTCCCCGACTTTACAGGGGGCATTGAACACTGAAGCTTTCTTT
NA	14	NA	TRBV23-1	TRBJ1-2	CALHCLGKHYGYTF	TGCGCCTTACACTGCCTCGGGAAACACTATGGCTACACCTTC
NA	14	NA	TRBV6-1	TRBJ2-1	CASSEGTSSDEQFF	TGTGCCAGCAGTGAAGGAACTAGCTCCGATGAGCAGTTCTTC
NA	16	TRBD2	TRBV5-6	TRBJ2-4	CASSLAYLSGGHIQYF	TGTGCCAGCAGCTTGGCCTATTTAAGCGGGGGACACATTCAGTACTTC
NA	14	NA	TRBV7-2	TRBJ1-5	CASSPPGVIKPQHF	TGTGCCAGCAGCCCCCCGGGGGTGATTAAGCCCCAGCATTTT
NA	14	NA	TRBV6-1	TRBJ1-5	CASTTKGVVQPQHF	TGTGCCAGCACCACAAAGGGGGTTGTGCAGCCCCAGCATTTT
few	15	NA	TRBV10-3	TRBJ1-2	CATTGFQNSNYGYTF	TGTGCCACCACAGGGTTCCAGAACTCGAACTATGGCTACACCTTC
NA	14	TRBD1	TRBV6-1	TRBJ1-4	CASSKDRGNEKLFF	TGTGCCAGCAGCAAGGACAGGGGAAATGAAAAACTGTTTTTT
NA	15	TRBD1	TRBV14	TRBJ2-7	CASSQVDRGPYEQYF	TGTGCCAGCAGCCAAGTCGACAGGGGCCCCTACGAGCAGTACTTC
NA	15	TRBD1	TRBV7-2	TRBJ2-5	CASSLDRGRRETQYF	TGTGCCAGCAGCTTGGACAGGGGGCGTAGGGAGACCCAGTACTTC
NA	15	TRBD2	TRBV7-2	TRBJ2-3	CASSWSSGGADTQYF	TGTGCCAGCAGCTGGTCTAGCGGGGGGGCGGATACGCAGTATTTT
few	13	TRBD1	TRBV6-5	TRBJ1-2	CASSPGGYYGYTF	TGTGCCAGCAGCCCAGGGGGTTACTATGGCTACACCTTC
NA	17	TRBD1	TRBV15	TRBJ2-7	CATSSPSWTGGWNEQYF	TGTGCCACCAGCTCACCATCCTGGACAGGGGGCTGGAACGAGCAGTACTTC
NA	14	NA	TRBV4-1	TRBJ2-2	CASSQVGVTGELFF	TGCGCCAGCAGCCAAGTCGGGGTGACCGGGGAGCTGTTTTTT
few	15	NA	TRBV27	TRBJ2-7	CASSLQVGQTYEQYF	TGTGCCAGCAGTTTACAGGTCGGACAAACCTACGAGCAGTACTTC
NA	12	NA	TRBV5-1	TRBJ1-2	CASSPGGQGYTF	TGCGCCAGCAGCCCGGGGGGCCAGGGCTACACCTTC
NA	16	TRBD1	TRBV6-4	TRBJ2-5	CASTHGGQGRVETQYF	TGTGCCAGCACCCACGGGGGACAGGGGAGAGTAGAGACCCAGTACTTC
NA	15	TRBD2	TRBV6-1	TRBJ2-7	CASSEVSGSSYEQYF	TGTGCCAGCAGTGAAGTGAGCGGGAGCTCCTACGAGCAGTACTTC
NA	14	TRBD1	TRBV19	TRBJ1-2	CASKNPGQSYGYTF	TGTGCCAGTAAGAATCCGGGACAGTCGTATGGCTACACCTTC
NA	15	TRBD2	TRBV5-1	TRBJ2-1	CASSLIGGASNEQFF	TGCGCCAGCAGCCTCATCGGGGGGGCGTCTAATGAGCAGTTCTTC
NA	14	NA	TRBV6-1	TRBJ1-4	CASRDPGSNEKLFF	TGTGCCAGCAGAGATCCGGGGTCGAATGAAAAACTGTTTTTT
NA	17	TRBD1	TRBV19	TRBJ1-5	CASRNLNRGRRNQPQHF	TGTGCCAGTAGGAACCTCAACAGGGGGCGACGCAATCAGCCCCAGCATTTT
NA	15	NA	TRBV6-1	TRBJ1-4	CASSELAGTNEKLFF	TGTGCCAGCAGTGAATTGGCAGGGACTAATGAAAAACTGTTTTTT
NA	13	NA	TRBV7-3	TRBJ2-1	CASSSPPTREQFF	TGTGCCAGCAGCTCTCCCCCGACTCGTGAGCAGTTCTTC
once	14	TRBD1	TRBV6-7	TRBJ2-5	CASSTRTGEETQYF	TGTGCCAGCAGTACCCGGACAGGGGAGGAGACCCAGTACTTC
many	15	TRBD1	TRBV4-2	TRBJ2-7	CASSQTGDSSYEQYF	TGTGCCAGCAGCCAAACTGGGGACAGCTCCTACGAGCAGTACTTC
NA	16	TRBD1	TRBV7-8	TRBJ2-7	CASSYSGTGNSYEQYF	TGTGCCAGCAGCTACTCCGGGACAGGGAACTCCTACGAGCAGTACTTC
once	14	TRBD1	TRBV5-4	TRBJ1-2	CASSRQGMKDGYTF	TGTGCCAGCAGCCGACAGGGGATGAAGGATGGCTACACCTTC
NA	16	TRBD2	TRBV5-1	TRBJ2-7	CASSSGTSGALYEQYF	TGCGCCAGCAGCTCCGGGACTAGCGGGGCCCTTTACGAGCAGTACTTC
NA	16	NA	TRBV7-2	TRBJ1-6	CASSDLDSSYNSPLHF	TGTGCCAGCAGCGACCTGGACAGCTCCTATAATTCACCCCTCCACTTT
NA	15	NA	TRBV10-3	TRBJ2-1	CAISETGGAYNEQFF	TGTGCCATCAGTGAGACAGGGGGGGCCTACAATGAGCAGTTCTTC
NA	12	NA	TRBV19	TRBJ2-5	CASSSPRRAQYF	TGTGCCAGTAGTAGCCCGAGGAGGGCCCAGTACTTC
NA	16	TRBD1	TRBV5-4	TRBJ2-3	CASSLGTGGNHATQYF	TGTGCCAGCAGCTTGGGTACAGGGGGGAACCACGCTACGCAGTATTTT
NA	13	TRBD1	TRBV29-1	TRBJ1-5	CSVSGGNNQPQHF	TGCAGCGTTTCAGGGGGCAACAATCAGCCCCAGCATTTT
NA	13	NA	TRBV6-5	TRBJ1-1	CASSKQGVTEAFF	TGTGCCAGCAGTAAACAGGGAGTCACTGAAGCTTTCTTT
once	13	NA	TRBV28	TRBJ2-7	CASSDSFPYEQYF	TGTGCCAGCAGTGACAGTTTTCCCTACGAGCAGTACTTC
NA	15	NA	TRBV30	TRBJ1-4	CAWSGLQATDEKLFF	TGTGCCTGGAGTGGATTGCAGGCGACCGATGAAAAACTGTTTTTT
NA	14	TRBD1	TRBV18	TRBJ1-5	CASSGGTGVQPQHF	TGTGCCAGCTCCGGTGGGACAGGGGTTCAGCCCCAGCATTTT
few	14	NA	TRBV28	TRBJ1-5	CASRRQYSNQPQHF	TGTGCCAGCAGGCGACAGTATAGCAATCAGCCCCAGCATTTT
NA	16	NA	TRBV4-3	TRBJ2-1	CASSQGYRGGYNEQFF	TGCGCCAGCAGCCAAGGCTACAGGGGGGGCTACAATGAGCAGTTCTTC
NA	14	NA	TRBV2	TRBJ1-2	CASSEGTSPYGYTF	TGTGCCAGCAGTGAGGGGACTTCCCCCTATGGCTACACCTTC